Below, 7 T cell receptor beta chains from the same sample are listed, as sequenced in a study of T-cell reconstitution after alpha-beta-depleted transplantation in children. TCRbeta library construction was performed incorporating unique molecular identifiers. From the PCR reads, TCRdb called clonotypes with MiXCR, one entry per CDR3 protein. The sample records 450,000 to 600,000 distinct CDR3 sequences, roughly 10% being singletons. The sample in question was PBMCs, obtained before TCRalphabeta/CD19-depleted stem cell transplant. Receptors were obtained from a child aged 2 to 15 with inherited bone marrow failure, due to receive a stem cell transplant.

This clonotype was counted ten times or more. The chain couples TRBV4-3 to TRBJ2-7; 9 nucleotides line up with TRBD2. Germline CDR1 and CDR2: LGHNA and YSLEER. Trimming removed 0 bases from V and 3 bases from J; junction bases left unmatched: 9. This CDR3 contains 17 residues. CDR3 residues: CASSQEATGLAHYEQYF. As DNA, the CDR3 is TGCGCCAGCAGCCAAGAAGCCACGGGACTAGCCCACTACGAGCAGTACTTC.

This clonotype was counted at least ten times. The chain is built from TRBV6-2 or TRBV6-3 and TRBJ2-7, with D perhaps matching TRBD1 or TRBD2 (5 bases each). Germline assignment: CDR1 MNHEY and CDR2 SVGEGT. The CDR3 is 11 amino acids. Trimming removed 6 bases from V and 13 bases from J, with 16 bases in between. The CDR3 coding sequence is TGTGCCAGCAGGCTGACCGGGACCACTTACTTC. It encodes CASRLTGTTYF.

This clonotype was detected many times. The chain has TRBV7-2 and TRBJ2-4, with 9 bases that match TRBD1. After removal of 3 bases from V and 8 bases from J, the junction contained 5 bases not matched to a gene. From germline, CDR1 is SGHTA and CDR2 FQGNSA. This CDR3 is 14 amino acids long. CDR3 nucleotide sequence: TGTGCCAGCAGCTTCCGGGACAGGGAGGACATTCAGTACTTC. This sequence encodes CASSFRDREDIQYF.

Regarding this clonotype: With a much larger clone just one base away, this may be a read error. The chain uses TRBV20-1 and TRBJ2-3; the match to TRBD2 covers 9 bases. Germline V lookup: CDR1 DFQATT, CDR2 SNEGSKA (reference sequence). V was pared by 0 bases and J by 8 bases, with 15 bases of the junction left unmatched. The CDR3 consists of 17 residues. Here the CDR3 reads CSARDLEPKREAGTQYF. CDR3 nucleotides: TGCAGTGCTAGAGACTTAGAACCGAAGCGGGAGGCTGGTACGCAGTATTTT.

The count of this clonotype is one. A much larger clone differs from this one at a single base, so this may be a read error. The chain employs TRBV6-5 and TRBJ2-2, with D unclear. CDR1 and CDR2 from the germline V gene are MNHEY and SVGAGI. CDR3 length: 18 amino acids. Trimming removed 2 bases from V and 1 base from J, with 17 bases in between. CDR3 sequence reads: CASSYKVSRKENTGELFF. In DNA form, the CDR3 reads TGTGCCAGCAGTTACAAGGTGTCTAGAAAAGAGAACACCGGGGAGCTGTTTTTT.

V is TRBV5-1 and J is TRBJ2-7, with TRBD1 matching 10 bases. J gave up 5 bases and V 4 bases, and 9 bases lay outside the gene matches. Germline V lookup: CDR1 SGHRS, CDR2 YFSETQ. The CDR3 consists of 15 residues. CDR3 protein: CASSDPGQGHNEQYF. In DNA form, the CDR3 reads TGCGCCAGCAGCGACCCGGGACAGGGGCACAACGAGCAGTACTTC.

This clonotype was counted between two and nine times. The chain recombines TRBV11-2 with TRBJ2-7; 14 bases are shared with TRBD2. After removal of 5 bases from V and 2 bases from J, the junction contained 11 bases not matched to a gene. This CDR3 is built from 18 residues. CDR1 and CDR2 (germline): SGHAT, FQNNGV. As DNA, the CDR3 is TGTGCCAGCAGCCCCAAGACTAGCGGGAGGGCCTATGCCTACGAGCAGTACTTC. This codes for CASSPKTSGRAYAYEQYF.